This T cell receptor beta chain was recovered during a study of brain T cells in children with intractable seizures. Study results and limitations: Pre-surgery blood may have been undersampled, hiding some clones.

Assay used: immunoSEQ multiplex PCR; TCRdb lists only in-frame clones, some missing. Of hundreds of thousands of clones in the sample, 93% were seen once. Time point: blood from clinic visit 5 months post-surgery; TSC patient then seizure free. Only cases whose brain tissue showed the highest T cell transcript signatures were sequenced. At least one anti-epileptic drug was given before surgery. As to this clone: Antigen unknown.

V was trimmed by 5 bases and J by 2 bases, leaving 15 bases between them. This CDR3 spans 16 amino acids. CDR1 is MNHEY, CDR2 SMNVEV, per germline (reference sequence). The chain links TRBV27 to TRBJ2-2, with D unclear. Sequencing was performed on peripheral blood, taken 4 to 6 months after surgery. This TCR was recovered from a boy under two years old with tuberous sclerosis and intractable seizures. The CDR3 DNA sequence: TGTGCCAGCAGTCCCGATCCGAGCCTCAACACCGGGGAGCTGTTTTTT. Amino acids: CASSPDPSLNTGELFF.